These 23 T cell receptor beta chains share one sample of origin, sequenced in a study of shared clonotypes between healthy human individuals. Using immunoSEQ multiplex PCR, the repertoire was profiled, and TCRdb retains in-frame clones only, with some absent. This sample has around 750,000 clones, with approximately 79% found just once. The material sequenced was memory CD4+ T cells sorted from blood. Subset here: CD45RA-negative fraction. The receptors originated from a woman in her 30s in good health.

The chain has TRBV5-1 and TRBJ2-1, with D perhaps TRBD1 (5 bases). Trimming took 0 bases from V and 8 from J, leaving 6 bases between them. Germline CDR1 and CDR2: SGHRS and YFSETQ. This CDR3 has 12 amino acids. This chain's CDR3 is CASSLAGYEQFF. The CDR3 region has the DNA TGCGCCAGCAGCTTGGCAGGGTATGAGCAGTTCTTC. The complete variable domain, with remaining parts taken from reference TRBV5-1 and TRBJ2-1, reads KAGVTQTPRYLIKTRGQQVTLSCSPISGHRSVSWYQQTPGQGLQFLFEYFSETQRNKGNFPGRFSGRQFSNSRSEMNVSTLELGDSALYLCASSLAGYEQFFGPGTRLTVL.

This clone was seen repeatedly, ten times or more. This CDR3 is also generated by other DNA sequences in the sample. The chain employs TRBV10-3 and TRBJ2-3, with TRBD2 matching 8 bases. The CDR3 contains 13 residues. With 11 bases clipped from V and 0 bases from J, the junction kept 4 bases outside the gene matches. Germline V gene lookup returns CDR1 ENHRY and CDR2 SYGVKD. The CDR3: CAASSGSTDTQYF. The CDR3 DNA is TGTGCCGCCTCTAGCGGGAGCACAGATACGCAGTATTTT.

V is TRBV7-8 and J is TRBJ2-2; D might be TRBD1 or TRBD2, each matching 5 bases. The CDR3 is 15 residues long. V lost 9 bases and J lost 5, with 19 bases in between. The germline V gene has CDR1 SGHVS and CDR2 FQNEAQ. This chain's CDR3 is CASLKGRSQTGELFF. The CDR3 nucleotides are TGTGCCAGTCTTAAGGGGAGAAGCCAGACCGGGGAGCTGTTTTTT.

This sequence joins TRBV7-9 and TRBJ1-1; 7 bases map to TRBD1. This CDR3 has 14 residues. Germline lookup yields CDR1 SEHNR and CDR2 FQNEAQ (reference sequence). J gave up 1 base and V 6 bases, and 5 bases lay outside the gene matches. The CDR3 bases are TGTGCCAGCAGAGATACAGGGGCGAACACTGAAGCTTTCTTT. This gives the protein CASRDTGANTEAFF.

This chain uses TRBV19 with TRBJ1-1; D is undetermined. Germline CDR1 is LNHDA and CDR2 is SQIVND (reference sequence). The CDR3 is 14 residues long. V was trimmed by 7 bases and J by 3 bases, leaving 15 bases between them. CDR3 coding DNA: TGTGCCAGTACGAAGATGTGGACCCACACTGAAGCTTTCTTT. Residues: CASTKMWTHTEAFF.

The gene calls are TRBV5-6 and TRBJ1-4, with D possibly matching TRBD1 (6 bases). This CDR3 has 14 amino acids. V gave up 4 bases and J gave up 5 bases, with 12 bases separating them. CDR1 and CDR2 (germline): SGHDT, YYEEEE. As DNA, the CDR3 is TGTGCCAGCAGCCGCGACAGGCGGAATGAAAAACTGTTTTTT. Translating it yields CASSRDRRNEKLFF.

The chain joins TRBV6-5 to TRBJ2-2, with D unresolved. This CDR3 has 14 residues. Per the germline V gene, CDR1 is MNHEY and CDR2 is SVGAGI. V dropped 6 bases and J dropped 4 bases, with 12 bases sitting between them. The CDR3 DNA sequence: TGTGCCAGCAGGCCTACACGTGTCACCGGGGAGCTGTTTTTT. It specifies CASRPTRVTGELFF.

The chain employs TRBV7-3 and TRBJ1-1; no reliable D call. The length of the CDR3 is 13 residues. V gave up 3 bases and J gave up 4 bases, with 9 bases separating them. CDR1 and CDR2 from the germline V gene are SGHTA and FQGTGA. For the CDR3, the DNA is TGTGCCAGCAGCTTCGGGGATCTCACTGAAGCTTTCTTT. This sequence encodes CASSFGDLTEAFF. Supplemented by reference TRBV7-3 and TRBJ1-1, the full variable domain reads GAGVSQTPSNKVTEKGKYVELRCDPISGHTALYWYRQSLGQGPEFLIYFQGTGAADDSGLPNDRFFAVRPEGSVSTLKIQRTERGDSAVYLCASSFGDLTEAFFGQGTRLTVV.

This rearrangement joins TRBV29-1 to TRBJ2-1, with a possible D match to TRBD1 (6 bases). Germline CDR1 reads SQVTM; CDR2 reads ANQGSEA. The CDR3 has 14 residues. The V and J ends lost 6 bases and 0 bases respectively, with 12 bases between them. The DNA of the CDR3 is TGCAGCGTCAAGGACAGAAGCTCCTACAATGAGCAGTTCTTC. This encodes CSVKDRSSYNEQFF.

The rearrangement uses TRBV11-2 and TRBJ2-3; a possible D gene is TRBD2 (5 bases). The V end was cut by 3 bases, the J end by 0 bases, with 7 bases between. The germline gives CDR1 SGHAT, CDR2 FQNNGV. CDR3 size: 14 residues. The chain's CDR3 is CASSLRVSTDTQYF. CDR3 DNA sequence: TGTGCCAGCAGCTTGCGGGTGAGCACAGATACGCAGTATTTT.

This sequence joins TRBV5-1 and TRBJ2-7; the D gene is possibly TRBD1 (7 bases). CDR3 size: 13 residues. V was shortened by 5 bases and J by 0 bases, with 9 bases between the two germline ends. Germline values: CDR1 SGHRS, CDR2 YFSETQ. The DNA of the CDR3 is TGCGCCAGCAGGCGGGACAGCTCCTACGAGCAGTACTTC. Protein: CASRRDSSYEQYF.

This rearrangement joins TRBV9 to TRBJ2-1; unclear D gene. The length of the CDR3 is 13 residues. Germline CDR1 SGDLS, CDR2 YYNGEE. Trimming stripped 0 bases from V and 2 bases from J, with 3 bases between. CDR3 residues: CASSVEAYNEQFF. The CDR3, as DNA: TGTGCCAGCAGCGTAGAAGCCTACAATGAGCAGTTCTTC.

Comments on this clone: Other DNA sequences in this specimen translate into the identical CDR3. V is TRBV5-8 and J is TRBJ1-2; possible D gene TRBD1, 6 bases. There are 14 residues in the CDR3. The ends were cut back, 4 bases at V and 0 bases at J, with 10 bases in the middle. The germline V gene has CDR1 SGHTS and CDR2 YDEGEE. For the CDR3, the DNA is TGTGCCAGCAGCCCCTGGACAGCTAACTATGGCTACACCTTC. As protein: CASSPWTANYGYTF. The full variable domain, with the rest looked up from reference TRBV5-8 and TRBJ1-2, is EAGVTQSPTHLIKTRGQQATLRCSPISGHTSVYWYQQALGLGLQFLLWYDEGEERNRGNFPPRFSGRQFPNYSSELNVNALELEDSALYLCASSPWTANYGYTFGSGTRLTVV.

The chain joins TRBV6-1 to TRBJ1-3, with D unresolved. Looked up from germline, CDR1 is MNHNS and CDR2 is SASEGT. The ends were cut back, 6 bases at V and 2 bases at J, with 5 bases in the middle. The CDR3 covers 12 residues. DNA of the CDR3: TGTGCCAGCAGCCCAACTGGAAACACCATATATTTT. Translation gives CASSPTGNTIYF.

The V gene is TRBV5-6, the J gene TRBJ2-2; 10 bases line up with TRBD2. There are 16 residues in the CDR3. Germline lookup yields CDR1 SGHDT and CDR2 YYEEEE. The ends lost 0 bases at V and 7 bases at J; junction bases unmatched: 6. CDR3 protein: CASSLVAGGSVGELFF. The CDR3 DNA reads TGTGCCAGCAGCTTGGTAGCGGGAGGTAGTGTCGGGGAGCTGTTTTTT.

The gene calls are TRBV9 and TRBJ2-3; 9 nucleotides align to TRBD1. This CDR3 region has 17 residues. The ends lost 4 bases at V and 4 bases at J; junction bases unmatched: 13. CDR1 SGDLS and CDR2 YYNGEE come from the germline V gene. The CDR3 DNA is TGTGCCAGCAGCCCATTCCCCGGGACAGGGAGTGCAGATACGCAGTATTTT. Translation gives CASSPFPGTGSADTQYF.

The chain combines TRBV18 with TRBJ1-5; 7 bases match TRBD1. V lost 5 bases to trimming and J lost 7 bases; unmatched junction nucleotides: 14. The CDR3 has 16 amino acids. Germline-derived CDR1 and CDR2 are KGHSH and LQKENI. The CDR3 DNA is TGTGCCAGCTCAGAACTCCGGGACAGTTCGCGGCAGCCCCAGCATTTT. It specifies CASSELRDSSRQPQHF.

CDR3 in amino acids: CASSLDRLAQFF. The CDR3 DNA sequence: TGTGCCAGCAGCTTAGATCGCCTGGCGCAGTTCTTC. The chain has TRBV11-2 and TRBJ2-1; D is uncertain. Germline-derived CDR1 and CDR2 are SGHAT and FQNNGV. V was trimmed by 0 bases and J by 12 bases, leaving 9 bases between them. The CDR3 contains 12 residues.

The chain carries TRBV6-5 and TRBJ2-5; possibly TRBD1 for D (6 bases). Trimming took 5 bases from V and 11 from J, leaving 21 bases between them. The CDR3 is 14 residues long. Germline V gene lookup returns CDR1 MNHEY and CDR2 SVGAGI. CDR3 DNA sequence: TGTGCCAGCAGTAAAGCCCCAGGGGCCCCAGCGCAGTACTTC. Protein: CASSKAPGAPAQYF.

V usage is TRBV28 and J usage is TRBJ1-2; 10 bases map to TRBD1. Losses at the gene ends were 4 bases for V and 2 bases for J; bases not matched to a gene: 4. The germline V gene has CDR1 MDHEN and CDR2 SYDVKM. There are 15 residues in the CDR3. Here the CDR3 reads CASSYPGQGNYGYTF. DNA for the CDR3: TGTGCCAGCAGTTACCCGGGACAGGGGAACTATGGCTACACCTTC.

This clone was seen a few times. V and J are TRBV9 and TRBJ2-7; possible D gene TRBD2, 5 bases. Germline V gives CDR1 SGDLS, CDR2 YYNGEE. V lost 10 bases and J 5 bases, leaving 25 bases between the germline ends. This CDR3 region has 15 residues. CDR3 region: CAQRTGSDPSHEQYF. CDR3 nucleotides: TGTGCCCAAAGGACTGGGTCCGATCCGTCCCACGAGCAGTACTTC.

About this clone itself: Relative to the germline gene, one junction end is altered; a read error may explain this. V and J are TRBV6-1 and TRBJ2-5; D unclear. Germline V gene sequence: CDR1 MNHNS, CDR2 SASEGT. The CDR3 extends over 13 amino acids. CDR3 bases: TGTGCCAGCAGGGAAGATATAACCAGGACCCAGTACTTC. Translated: CASREDITRTQYF.

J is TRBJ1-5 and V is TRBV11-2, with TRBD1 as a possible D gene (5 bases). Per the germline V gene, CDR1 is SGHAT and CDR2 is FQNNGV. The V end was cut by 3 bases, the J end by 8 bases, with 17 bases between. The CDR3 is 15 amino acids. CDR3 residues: CASSLNVGRGEPQHF. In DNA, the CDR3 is TGTGCCAGCAGCTTGAACGTGGGGCGGGGGGAGCCCCAGCATTTT.